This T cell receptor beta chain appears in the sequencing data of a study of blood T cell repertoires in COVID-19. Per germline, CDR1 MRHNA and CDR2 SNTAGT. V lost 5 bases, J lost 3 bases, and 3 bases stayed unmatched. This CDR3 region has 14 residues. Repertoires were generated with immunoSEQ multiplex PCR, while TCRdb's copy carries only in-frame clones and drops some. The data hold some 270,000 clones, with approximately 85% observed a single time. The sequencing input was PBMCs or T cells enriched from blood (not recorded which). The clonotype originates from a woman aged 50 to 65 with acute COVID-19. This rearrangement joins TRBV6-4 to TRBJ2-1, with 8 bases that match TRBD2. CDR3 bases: TGTGCCAGCAGTCTCGGGACTAGCTACAATGAGCAGTTCTTC. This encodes CASSLGTSYNEQFF.